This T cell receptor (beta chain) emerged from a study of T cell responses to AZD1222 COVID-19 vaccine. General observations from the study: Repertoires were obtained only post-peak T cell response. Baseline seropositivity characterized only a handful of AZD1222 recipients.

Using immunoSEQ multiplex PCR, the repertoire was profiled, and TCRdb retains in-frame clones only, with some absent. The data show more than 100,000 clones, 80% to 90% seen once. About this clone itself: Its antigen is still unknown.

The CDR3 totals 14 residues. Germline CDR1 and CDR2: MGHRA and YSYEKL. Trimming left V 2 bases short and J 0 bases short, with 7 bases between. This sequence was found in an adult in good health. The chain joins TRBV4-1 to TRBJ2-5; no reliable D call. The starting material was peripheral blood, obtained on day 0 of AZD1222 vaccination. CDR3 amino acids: CASSQHEYQETQYF. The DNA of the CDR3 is TGCGCCAGCAGCCAACACGAGTACCAAGAGACCCAGTACTTC.